A selection of T cell receptor beta chains follows, all from one sample in a study of T cell changes during pregnancy in multiple sclerosis. Generated by immunoSEQ multiplex PCR, the TCRdb table keeps only in-frame clones and is missing some. The sample includes 50,000 or so clones, about 92% seen only once; the top ten take around 0.76%. The material sequenced was CD4+ T cells from peripheral blood mononuclear cells, taken in the third trimester of pregnancy. The source of these receptors is a female donor with multiple sclerosis, enrolled in a pregnancy study. Both conserved end residues are part of each CDR3. A D gene is named only where the DNA matches it firmly. Only part of the rows carry a size: once, few, many, or a class if the clone is expanded.

clone_size j_call v_call d_call cdr3_nt cdr3_aa
- TRBJ1-6 TRBV7-3 - TGTGCCAGCAGCATTTCAGGGTTAGATTCACCCCTCCACTTT CASSISGLDSPLHF
few TRBJ1-1 TRBV18 - TGTGCCAGCTCACCGTCGGTGGGGACTGGTCTGAACACTGAAGCTTTCTTT CASSPSVGTGLNTEAFF
- TRBJ1-2 TRBV11-2 TRBD1 TGTGCCAGCAGCTCTCAGGGACAGTATGGCTACACCTTC CASSSQGQYGYTF
- TRBJ2-1 TRBV19 TRBD1 TGTGCCACCAGGACAGGGGGTCTCAATGAGCAGTTCTTC CATRTGGLNEQFF
- TRBJ1-3 TRBV30 TRBD1 TGTGCCCAGGGGGGTTTCTCTGGAAACACCATATATTTT CAQGGFSGNTIYF
- TRBJ1-2 TRBV7-3 - TGTGCCAGCGGGCCGGGAGGCGCCAACTATGGCTACACCTTC CASGPGGANYGYTF
once TRBJ1-2 TRBV27 TRBD1 TGTGCCAGCAGTCTAGACAGGGGACGTGGCTACACCTTC CASSLDRGRGYTF
- TRBJ2-2 TRBV4-3 TRBD2 TGCGCCAGCAGCCGGGGACTAGCGGGGGGCCCGGAAGGGGAGCTGTTTTTT CASSRGLAGGPEGELFF
- TRBJ1-4 TRBV30 - TGTGCCTGGAGGGCCCCGACAGATTATGAAAAACTGTTTTTT CAWRAPTDYEKLFF
once TRBJ2-2 TRBV7-2 - TGTGCCAGCAGCTTAGTGCCGGGGGTGGGGACCGGGGAGCTGTTTTTT CASSLVPGVGTGELFF
- TRBJ2-5 TRBV6-1 - TGTGCCAGCCTCCAGGCTCGTCAAGAGACCCAGTACTTC CASLQARQETQYF
- TRBJ1-5 TRBV12-5 - TGTGCTAGTGGTTTGGACAGGGATCAGCCCCAGCATTTT CASGLDRDQPQHF
- TRBJ1-3 TRBV15 - TGTGCCACCACCGACGGGGGAACTGGAAACACCATATATTTT CATTDGGTGNTIYF
- TRBJ1-1 TRBV11-2 - TGTGCCATCCGGAGAAAACTGAACACTGAAGCTTTCTTT CAIRRKLNTEAFF
- TRBJ1-5 TRBV19 TRBD1 TGTGCCAGCGCCCGTGGAGACAGGGTTGGTCAGCCCCAGCATTTT CASARGDRVGQPQHF
- TRBJ2-7 TRBV6-1 - TGTGCCAGCAGTCAACAGGCTGGACCGTTCTACGAGCAGTACTTC CASSQQAGPFYEQYF
- TRBJ1-3 TRBV14 TRBD1 TGTGCCAGCAGGAACGGGGGGACAGGGAGCTCTGGAAACACCATATATTTT CASRNGGTGSSGNTIYF
once TRBJ2-1 TRBV7-3 TRBD2 TGTGCCAGCAGCTCCCTCGGGACTAGTAGTGAGCAGTTCTTC CASSSLGTSSEQFF
- TRBJ1-2 TRBV6-5 TRBD1 TGTGCCAGCAGTAGGACAGGCATAGGACGTGGCTACACCTTC CASSRTGIGRGYTF
- TRBJ2-1 TRBV6-5 TRBD1 TGTGCCAGCAACCTCCGGACAGGGGTGAATGAGCAGTTCTTC CASNLRTGVNEQFF
- TRBJ2-1 TRBV7-2 - TGTGCCAGCAGCCCTAGGGAGGGGGGTGAGCAGTTCTTC CASSPREGGEQFF
- TRBJ2-3 TRBV10-3 TRBD2 TGTGCCATCAGTCCGACTAGCGGCACAGATACGCAGTATTTT CAISPTSGTDTQYF